These 9 T cell receptor beta chains were all obtained from the same sample, sequenced in a study of cytomegalovirus exposure and HLA in healthy donors. Profiled with immunoSEQ multiplex PCR; TCRdb holds only in-frame clones, not every one. This sample has 120,000 to 150,000 clones, with just over 85% found just once. Sequencing was done on a sample of PBMCs. Receptors originate from a young woman in good health and CMV-seropositive.

This chain joins TRBV10-2 and TRBJ2-4; TRBD2 is a possible D gene (6 bases). Germline assignment: CDR1 WSHSY and CDR2 SAAADI. The CDR3 spans 16 residues. Trimming cost V 2 bases and J 0 bases, with 11 bases left between them. The CDR3 DNA sequence: TGCGCCAGCAGTGAGCCTGGTAGCGGAGCCAAAAACATTCAGTACTTC. Translating gives CASSEPGSGAKNIQYF.

The chain combines TRBV5-1 with TRBJ1-1, with 7 bases matching TRBD1. Germline values: CDR1 SGHRS, CDR2 YFSETQ. Germline trimming cut 4 bases from V and 0 bases from J; bases unmatched to any gene: 6. This CDR3 spans 15 amino acids. Written as DNA, the CDR3 is TGCGCCAGCAGCGGAGGGGGCGTCATGAACACTGAAGCTTTCTTT. It specifies CASSGGGVMNTEAFF.

CDR3 DNA sequence: TGTGCCAGCAGCAGTAGCGGGGGGTGGGACACAGATACGCAGTATTTT. The encoded protein is CASSSSGGWDTDTQYF. The chain links TRBV7-8 to TRBJ2-3, with 10 bases fitting TRBD2. Trimming at V came to 5 bases and at J to 2 bases, leaving 7 bases not matched to a gene. CDR3 size: 16 residues. Per the germline V gene, CDR1 is SGHVS and CDR2 is FQNEAQ.

This chain links TRBV7-2 with TRBJ2-1; tentatively, D is TRBD2 (5 bases). This CDR3 region has 13 residues. V lost 5 bases and J lost 4, with 9 bases in between. Germline CDR1 is SGHTA and CDR2 is FQGNSA. The CDR3 region is CASSPGNYNEQFF. The CDR3, as DNA: TGTGCCAGCAGCCCCGGGAATTACAATGAGCAGTTCTTC.

Points on this clone: The junction differs from germline at one of its ends, possibly a read error. V usage is TRBV7-7 and J usage is TRBJ2-5, with 11 bases aligning to TRBD2. Germline CDR1 reads SSHAT; CDR2 reads FNYEAQ (reference sequence). This CDR3 is 14 amino acids long. Here the CDR3 DNA reads TGTGCTAGCAGCATTAGCGGGAGGGGTGAGACCCAGTACTTC. The encoded protein is CASSISGRGETQYF.

The chain has TRBV28 and TRBJ1-5, with 8 positions matching TRBD1. With V trimmed by 6 bases and J by 6 bases, 16 bases remained unmatched. Germline V gives CDR1 MDHEN, CDR2 SYDVKM. The CDR3 totals 17 residues. CDR3 residues: CASSQDRGRVVGQPQHF. DNA of the CDR3: TGTGCCAGCAGCCAAGACAGGGGAAGGGTGGTAGGTCAGCCCCAGCATTTT.

V usage is TRBV5-1 and J usage is TRBJ2-3; the match to TRBD2 covers 8 bases. V trimming: 1 base; J trimming: 5 bases; junction bases outside the gene matches: 12. There are 17 residues in the CDR3. Germline CDR1 SGHRS, CDR2 YFSETQ. The CDR3 nucleotides are TGCGCCAGCAGCTTGACGGTCACAGCGGGGGAGGGAGATACGCAGTATTTT. Amino acids: CASSLTVTAGEGDTQYF.

This chain uses TRBV5-4 with TRBJ2-3; D gene unclear. The CDR3 consists of 14 residues. Germline CDR1 and CDR2: SGHNT and YYREEE (reference sequence). V gave up 0 bases and J gave up 2 bases, with 7 bases separating them. CDR3 nucleotide sequence: TGTGCCAGCAGCTTGGCTAGGCTCACAGATACGCAGTATTTT. Translation gives CASSLARLTDTQYF.

A remark on this clone: The junction and the germline gene differ at one end; a read error may be behind it. The V and J genes are TRBV2 and TRBJ2-2, with 9 bases matching TRBD1. The CDR3 is 11 residues long. Germline CDR1 SNHLY, CDR2 FYNNEI. In nucleotides, the CDR3 is TGTGCCAGCGGTCGGGACAGGGAAGTCCTTTTT. Its protein is CASGRDREVLF.